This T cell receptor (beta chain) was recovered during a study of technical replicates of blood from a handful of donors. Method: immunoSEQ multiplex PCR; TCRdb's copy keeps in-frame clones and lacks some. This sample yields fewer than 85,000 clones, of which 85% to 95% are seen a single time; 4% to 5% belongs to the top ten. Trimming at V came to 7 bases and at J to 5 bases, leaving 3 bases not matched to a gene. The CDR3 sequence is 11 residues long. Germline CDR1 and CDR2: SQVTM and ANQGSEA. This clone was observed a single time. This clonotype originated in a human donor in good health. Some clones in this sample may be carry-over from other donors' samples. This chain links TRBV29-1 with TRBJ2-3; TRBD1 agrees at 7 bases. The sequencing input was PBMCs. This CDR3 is CSGYRGDTQYF. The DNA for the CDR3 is TGCAGCGGCTACAGGGGAGATACGCAGTATTTT.